This entry concerns a single T cell receptor beta chain. Compared with germline, one end of the junction differs, possibly owing to a read error. This record belongs to a study of T cells after somatic rescue of genetic block. TCRdb keeps only in-frame clones here, not all; method: immunoSEQ multiplex PCR. Found here are 110,000 or so clones, about 90% of them singletons; the top ten hold approximately 1.4%. Germline values: CDR1 MDHEN, CDR2 SYDVKM. The CDR3 has 13 residues. The sample comprised peripheral blood mononuclear cells (PBMCs). The receptor was isolated from a young woman. This chain joins TRBV28 and TRBJ2-7, with 9 bases that match TRBD1. This chain's CDR3 is CASSLGTGTEQYF. CDR3 coding DNA: TGTGCCAGTAGTTTGGGGACAGGGACCGAGCAGTACTTC.